Below, 30 T cell receptor beta chains from the same sample are listed, as sequenced in a study of PD-1 blockade in classical Hodgkin lymphoma (dated by TCRdb to 2020 to 2021). The library was produced with the immunoSEQ multiplex PCR assay. The source is immuneACCESS, and TCRdb retained only in-frame sequences with V and J called. Part of the clones is not carried over; for the studies checked, unresolved V genes explain less than half of this, and the remainder is unexplained. The sample table holds about 35,000 clones, of which 80% to 90% were seen once. About 0.22% of the sample comes from the top ten. The time point label, as the study defines it: newly diagnosed, previously untreated cHL patient sample. Using a Miltenyi CD4+ T cell isolation kit, CD4+ T cells were purified from thawed PBMCs through magnetic negative selection. Sequenced input: CD4+ T cells from blood. The receptors stem from a human donor with classical Hodgkin lymphoma.

This chain uses TRBV5-5 with TRBJ2-7; a possible D gene is TRBD2 (6 bases). This CDR3 is built from 15 residues. V was shortened by 0 bases and J by 4 bases, with 14 bases between the two germline ends. Germline CDR1 is SGHKS and CDR2 is YYEKEE (reference sequence). CDR3 DNA sequence: TGTGCCAGCAGCTTGGCCCCCAGCGGGCTATACGAGCAGTACTTC. Protein product: CASSLAPSGLYEQYF.

The chain has TRBV5-1 and TRBJ1-1; D uncertain. Trimming left V 0 bases short and J 6 bases short, with 12 bases between. Looked up from germline, CDR1 is SGHRS and CDR2 is YFSETQ. CDR3 length: 14 amino acids. CDR3 region: CASSLDPSEAEAFF. The CDR3 region has the DNA TGCGCCAGCAGCTTGGATCCATCGGAAGCTGAAGCTTTCTTT.

In nucleotides, the CDR3 is TGTGCCAGCAGTTCTTTATTGGGGTTAACGGGAAACACCATATATTTT. As protein: CASSSLLGLTGNTIYF. The chain employs TRBV6-7 and TRBJ1-3; no definite D call. TRBV6-7 is recorded as an ORF, its role being uncertain. Trimming cost V 4 bases and J 4 bases, with 17 bases left between them. This CDR3 comprises 16 residues.

V is TRBV9 and J is TRBJ1-3; 8 bases align to TRBD1. J was trimmed by 4 bases and V by 5 bases; bases with no gene match: 8. Germline lookup yields CDR1 SGDLS and CDR2 YYNGEE. This CDR3 region has 15 residues. The CDR3: CASSSRRTGGNTIYF. The CDR3 region has the DNA TGTGCCAGCAGTAGCCGCCGGACAGGGGGAAACACCATATATTTT.

This chain connects TRBV18 to TRBJ2-3; 9 nucleotides line up with TRBD1. Unmatched junction bases numbered 4, after V lost 3 bases and J lost 9 bases. CDR1 and CDR2 (germline): KGHSH, LQKENI. The CDR3 covers 13 residues. As DNA, the CDR3 is TGTGCCAGCTCACCGGGGACAGGGTTAACGCAGTATTTT. This translates into CASSPGTGLTQYF.

The chain carries TRBV15 and TRBJ1-5; no definite D call. CDR1 LNHNV and CDR2 YYDKDF come from the germline V gene (reference sequence). V was cut by 0 bases and J by 4 bases, with 10 bases left in between. The CDR3 spans 15 residues. The CDR3 loop is CATSRDLSGNQPQHF. CDR3 DNA: TGTGCCACCAGCAGAGATTTATCGGGGAATCAGCCCCAGCATTTT. Based on the CDR3 plus reference TRBV15 and TRBJ1-5, the full variable domain is DAMVIQNPRYQVTQFGKPVTLSCSQTLNHNVMYWYQQKSSQAPKLLFHYYDKDFNNEADTPDNFQSRRPNTSFCFLDIRSPGLGDTAMYLCATSRDLSGNQPQHFGDGTRLSIL.

J is TRBJ1-2 and V is TRBV9; D is perhaps TRBD1 (6 bases). The V and J ends lost 3 bases and 2 bases respectively, with 11 bases between them. The CDR3 spans 14 residues. Germline loops: CDR1 SGDLS, CDR2 YYNGEE. The CDR3 reads CASSAGAGNYGYTF. Written as DNA, the CDR3 is TGTGCCAGCAGCGCGGGGGCAGGCAACTATGGCTACACCTTC.

The chain links TRBV7-3 to TRBJ2-4; possible D gene TRBD2, 5 bases. Per germline, CDR1 SGHTA and CDR2 FQGTGA. Trimming took off 2 bases at V and 10 bases at J, with 12 bases between the two ends. This CDR3 region has 13 residues. The chain's CDR3 is CASSLGQTGIQYF. CDR3 bases: TGTGCCAGCAGCTTAGGGCAGACGGGGATTCAGTACTTC.

The chain carries TRBV10-3 and TRBJ1-2; 8 bases agree with TRBD1. The germline V gene has CDR1 ENHRY and CDR2 SYGVKD. With 4 bases clipped from V and 8 bases from J, the junction kept 15 bases outside the gene matches. This CDR3 has 16 residues. CDR3 sequence (DNA): TGTGCCATCAGTGGACCCCAGGGGGCGGGCGGGGAAGGCTACACCTTC. It is translated as CAISGPQGAGGEGYTF.

This chain uses TRBV6-5 with TRBJ1-2; tentative D call: TRBD1 (6 bases). There are 14 residues in the CDR3. Looked up from germline, CDR1 is MNHEY and CDR2 is SVGAGI. The V and J ends lost 6 bases and 6 bases respectively, with 17 bases between them. The CDR3 is CASRAGWGANGYTF. CDR3 bases: TGTGCCAGCAGGGCCGGGTGGGGGGCTAATGGCTACACCTTC.

This chain uses TRBV6-7 with TRBJ2-1; maybe TRBD1 (5 bases). TRBV6-7 belongs to the ORF category, with a function that is uncertain. There are 14 residues in the CDR3. Trimming took off 5 bases at V and 6 bases at J, with 14 bases between the two ends. The CDR3 protein is CASSPGARANEQFF. Here the CDR3 DNA reads TGTGCCAGCAGTCCTGGGGCTAGGGCCAATGAGCAGTTCTTC.

This sequence joins TRBV14 and TRBJ1-3; 9 bases are shared with TRBD1. The CDR3 is made up of 17 amino acids. Trimming at V came to 5 bases and at J to 0 bases, leaving 8 bases not matched to a gene. From germline, CDR1 is SGHDN and CDR2 FVKESK. For the CDR3, the DNA is TGTGCCAGCAGCATCGGACAGGGGCTTTCCTCTGGAAACACCATATATTTT. Translated, it gives CASSIGQGLSSGNTIYF. Using reference TRBV14 and TRBJ1-3 for the parts outside the CDR3, the full variable domain is EAGVTQFPSHSVIEKGQTVTLRCDPISGHDNLYWYRRVMGKEIKFLLHFVKESKQDESGMPNNRFLAERTGGTYSTLKVQPAELEDSGVYFCASSIGQGLSSGNTIYFGEGSWLTVV.

This clone was found a few times. The V call is TRBV7-9, the J call TRBJ1-1; perhaps TRBD1 as D (6 bases). From germline, CDR1 is SEHNR and CDR2 FQNEAQ (reference sequence). V lost 1 base and J 4 bases, leaving 10 bases between the germline ends. CDR3 length: 14 amino acids. This chain's CDR3 is CASSLVGAATEAFF. The CDR3 DNA sequence: TGTGCCAGCAGCTTAGTGGGGGCGGCCACTGAAGCTTTCTTT.

The genes are TRBV14 and TRBJ2-7; D is unclear. Deletions cut 1 base from V and 6 bases from J, with 10 bases between. The CDR3 extends over 13 amino acids. The V gene's germline CDR1 is SGHDN and CDR2 FVKESK. The CDR3 nucleotides read TGTGCCAGCAGCCAAGTCGAAGTTGGCGAGCAGTACTTC. Translation: CASSQVEVGEQYF.

The chain combines TRBV28 with TRBJ2-2; unclear D gene. The germline V and J ends were trimmed by 1 base and 6 bases, with 12 bases remaining between them. CDR1 MDHEN and CDR2 SYDVKM come from the germline V gene. This CDR3 is 15 amino acids long. Here the CDR3 DNA reads TGTGCCAGCAGTTTATCAGGTTCTAGGGCCGGGGAGCTGTTTTTT. Encoded protein: CASSLSGSRAGELFF.

The rearrangement uses TRBV5-4 and TRBJ1-2; D gene uncertain. This CDR3 region has 13 residues. Germline CDR1 reads SGHNT; CDR2 reads YYREEE (reference sequence). Trimming cost V 5 bases and J 4 bases, with 12 bases left between them. The CDR3 spells CASRGGAVYGYTF. CDR3 bases: TGTGCCAGCAGGGGTGGTGCAGTCTATGGCTACACCTTC.

The genes are TRBV13 and TRBJ1-1; D remains ambiguous. CDR1 PRHDT and CDR2 FYEKMQ come from the germline V gene (reference sequence). V lost 5 bases, J lost 5 bases, and 9 bases lay in between. CDR3 length: 12 amino acids. CDR3 nucleotide sequence: TGTGCCAGCAGCCCCGGTTGGACTGAAGCTTTCTTT. Protein sequence: CASSPGWTEAFF.

The gene calls are TRBV2 and TRBJ2-1; D ambiguous. V lost 5 bases to trimming and J lost 2 bases, with 10 bases between them. Germline loops: CDR1 SNHLY, CDR2 FYNNEI. The length of the CDR3 is 14 residues. CDR3 in DNA: TGTGCCAGCAGTCAAAATCAAGCCTACAATGAGCAGTTCTTC. Translating gives CASSQNQAYNEQFF. Full variable domain (remainder filled in from reference TRBV2 and TRBJ2-1): EPEVTQTPSHQVTQMGQEVILRCVPISNHLYFYWYRQILGQKVEFLVSFYNNEISEKSEIFDDQFSVERPDGSNFTLKIRSTKLEDSAMYFCASSQNQAYNEQFFGPGTRLTVL.

J is TRBJ1-5 and V is TRBV18; 9 bases line up with TRBD1. The trim removed 3 bases at V and 6 bases at J, leaving 6 bases unmatched. Germline CDR1 reads KGHSH; CDR2 reads LQKENI. This CDR3 is 15 amino acids long. In DNA, the CDR3 is TGTGCCAGCTCACCCGGGACAGGGTATGGTCAGCCCCAGCATTTT. Protein sequence: CASSPGTGYGQPQHF.

This sequence joins TRBV19 and TRBJ1-1, with D uncertain. Per germline, CDR1 LNHDA and CDR2 SQIVND (reference sequence). The CDR3 loop spans 15 amino acids. The V and J ends lost 5 bases and 3 bases respectively, with 16 bases between them. The CDR3 coding sequence is TGTGCCAGTAGTCCCCAGCACCCTTCGGACACTGAAGCTTTCTTT. Translating it yields CASSPQHPSDTEAFF.

The V gene is TRBV6-5, the J gene TRBJ1-6; D unresolved. Germline CDR1 reads MNHEY; CDR2 reads SVGAGI. V was pared by 6 bases and J by 10 bases, with 13 bases between. The CDR3 length is 13 residues. The CDR3 DNA follows: TGTGCCAGCAGAGACCCGGGATCGTCACCCCTCCACTTT. Translated: CASRDPGSSPLHF.

V is TRBV7-9 and J is TRBJ2-7, with D possibly being TRBD1 or TRBD2 (6 bases each). The CDR3 spans 12 residues. V dropped 8 bases and J dropped 0 bases, with 8 bases sitting between them. Germline CDR1 is SEHNR and CDR2 is FQNEAQ (reference sequence). CDR3 loop: CASGGGSYEQYF. CDR3 DNA sequence: TGTGCCAGCGGAGGGGGCTCCTACGAGCAGTACTTC.

The chain has TRBV10-3 and TRBJ2-1, with 7 bases aligning to TRBD1. The CDR3 consists of 14 residues. Germline assignment: CDR1 ENHRY and CDR2 SYGVKD. Losses at the gene ends were 3 bases for V and 3 bases for J; bases not matched to a gene: 2. Here the CDR3 DNA reads TGTGCCATCAGTGAACAGGGGAACTACAATGAGCAGTTCTTC. Its translation: CAISEQGNYNEQFF.

The chain joins TRBV4-1 to TRBJ1-4, with D perhaps TRBD1 (5 bases). CDR3 size: 19 residues. Deletions cut 0 bases from V and 5 bases from J, with 22 bases between. Germline V gene lookup returns CDR1 MGHRA and CDR2 YSYEKL. The CDR3 loop reads CASSQDAVAAAGPNEKLFF. The CDR3 nucleotides read TGCGCCAGCAGCCAAGATGCTGTGGCGGCTGCAGGGCCCAATGAAAAACTGTTTTTT.

The V and J genes are TRBV11-2 and TRBJ2-7, with 10 bases aligning to TRBD2. This CDR3 contains 15 residues. Germline CDR1 and CDR2: SGHAT and FQNNGV. V lost 2 bases to trimming and J lost 5 bases; unmatched junction nucleotides: 6. The CDR3 region is CASSLRLAGANEQYF. The CDR3 DNA reads TGTGCCAGCAGCTTACGGCTAGCGGGGGCTAACGAGCAGTACTTC.

CDR3 nucleotides: TGTGCCAGCAGTTTTTCTATCTCTGCGGGAGGGTTGACCGGGGAGCTGTTTTTT. This sequence encodes CASSFSISAGGLTGELFF. The genes are TRBV27 and TRBJ2-2, with 9 bases matching TRBD2. Trimming at V came to 3 bases and at J to 5 bases, leaving 13 bases not matched to a gene. CDR3 length equals 18 residues. Germline values: CDR1 MNHEY, CDR2 SMNVEV (reference sequence).

The chain joins TRBV2 to TRBJ1-3; the D is unclear. The CDR3 is 13 amino acids. Germline V gives CDR1 SNHLY, CDR2 FYNNEI. Trimming pared 4 bases from V and 1 base from J, leaving 5 bases between. The CDR3 protein is CASSVISGNTIYF. CDR3 DNA sequence: TGTGCCAGCAGTGTCATTTCTGGAAACACCATATATTTT.

The count of this clone is one. The gene calls are TRBV9 and TRBJ1-2; no reliable D call. V was shortened by 0 bases and J by 5 bases, with 11 bases between the two germline ends. Germline V lookup: CDR1 SGDLS, CDR2 YYNGEE. This CDR3 comprises 14 residues. CDR3 sequence: CASSVASSPYGYTF. In DNA, the CDR3 is TGTGCCAGCAGCGTAGCCTCCTCGCCATATGGCTACACCTTC.

The J gene is TRBJ1-1, the V gene TRBV5-1, with 7 positions matching TRBD1. The length of the CDR3 is 15 residues. V lost 1 base, J lost 1 base, and 4 bases stayed unmatched. Germline V gives CDR1 SGHRS, CDR2 YFSETQ. CDR3 amino acids: CASSLTTGENTEAFF. CDR3 sequence (DNA): TGCGCCAGCAGCTTGACAACAGGGGAGAACACTGAAGCTTTCTTT.

The chain links TRBV2 to TRBJ1-4, with 11 nucleotides matching TRBD1. V was clipped by 11 bases and J by 8 bases; unmatched bases: 4. The germline V gene encodes CDR1 SNHLY and CDR2 FYNNEI. The CDR3 spans 12 residues. The CDR3 nucleotides are TGTGCCTCGGGACAGGGGGGCGAAAAACTGTTTTTT. Translation: CASGQGGEKLFF. The full variable domain, in which reference TRBV2 and TRBJ1-4 provide the parts outside the CDR3, is EPEVTQTPSHQVTQMGQEVILRCVPISNHLYFYWYRQILGQKVEFLVSFYNNEISEKSEIFDDQFSVERPDGSNFTLKIRSTKLEDSAMYFCASGQGGEKLFFGSGTQLSVL.